A selection of T cell receptor beta chains follows, all from one sample in a study of blood T cell repertoires in COVID-19. Clones were sequenced by immunoSEQ multiplex PCR, and TCRdb holds only the in-frame ones, with some missing. Of 85,000 to 100,000 clones detected, approximately 79% appear once; the ten largest clones hold approximately 18%. The sequenced material came from peripheral blood. The receptors shown here come from a woman aged 80 or over with active or convalescent COVID-19. Each CDR3 is given with its conserved first and last residue. Each record gives: J gene, clone size, V gene, D gene, CDR3 protein, CDR3 DNA. The D gene is left open where the match is weak. Size is stated for part of the rows, as once, few or many counts, or as a class when the clone is expanded.

J: TRBJ2-2; size: .; V: TRBV6-2/TRBV6-3; D: TRBD1; CDR3: CASSYSFTGGSGELFF; DNA: TGTGCCAGCAGTTACTCCTTTACAGGGGGCTCCGGGGAGCTGTTTTTT
J: TRBJ1-2; size: many; V: TRBV15; D: .; CDR3: CATSPRSLYGYTF; DNA: TGTGCCACCAGCCCGCGGTCCCTCTATGGCTACACCTTC
J: TRBJ2-1; size: .; V: TRBV7-3; D: .; CDR3: CASSSQWRAEQFF; DNA: TGTGCCAGCAGCTCCCAATGGAGAGCAGAGCAGTTCTTC
J: TRBJ2-3; size: .; V: TRBV7-3; D: .; CDR3: CASSLGDSETDTQYF; DNA: TGTGCCAGCAGCTTGGGAGATAGCGAAACAGATACGCAGTATTTT
J: TRBJ2-1; size: few; V: TRBV24-1; D: .; CDR3: CATSDYWGDEQFF; DNA: TGTGCCACCAGTGATTACTGGGGGGATGAGCAGTTCTTC
J: TRBJ2-6; size: .; V: TRBV5-1; D: .; CDR3: CASSLGLAPFSSGANVLTF; DNA: TGTGCCAGCAGCTTGGGGCTAGCCCCGTTTTCCTCTGGGGCCAACGTCCTGACTTTC
J: TRBJ1-2; size: .; V: TRBV2; D: .; CDR3: CASSDRGKYGYTF; DNA: TGTGCCAGCAGTGACAGGGGAAAATATGGCTACACCTTC
J: TRBJ2-5; size: .; V: TRBV6-5; D: .; CDR3: CASSPRGIQETQYF; DNA: TGTGCCAGCAGCCCCCGGGGGATCCAAGAGACCCAGTACTTC
J: TRBJ2-2; size: .; V: TRBV6-5; D: .; CDR3: CASRTGLPNTGELFF; DNA: TGTGCCAGCAGAACGGGACTCCCGAACACCGGGGAGCTGTTTTTT
J: TRBJ1-2; size: .; V: TRBV2; D: .; CDR3: CASSEATAGGGYTF; DNA: TGTGCCAGCAGTGAAGCGACGGCAGGAGGGGGCTACACCTTC
J: TRBJ2-6; size: .; V: TRBV6-5; D: TRBD1; CDR3: CASPTGVGANVLTF; DNA: TGTGCCAGCCCTACAGGGGTTGGGGCCAACGTCCTGACTTTC
J: TRBJ2-3; size: .; V: TRBV11-1; D: TRBD2; CDR3: CASSVELAGGSDTQYF; DNA: TGTGCCAGCAGCGTTGAGCTAGCGGGAGGATCAGATACGCAGTATTTT
J: TRBJ2-5; size: .; V: TRBV27; D: TRBD1; CDR3: CASSPRQGWEETQYF; DNA: TGTGCCAGCAGTCCCAGACAGGGATGGGAAGAGACCCAGTACTTC